What follows are 14 T cell receptor beta chains derived from one specimen sequenced in a study of response to subunit inactivated influenza vaccine. TCRdb processed the RT-PCR reads anew with MiXCR; each CDR3 protein has one entry. The sample records about 300,000 distinct CDR3 sequences, approximately 20% being singletons. The specimen was PBMCs from blood, collected roughly 20 months after vaccination. These receptors were obtained from a man between 50 and 69 years old who received an inactivated influenza vaccine.

This clonotype was observed a few times. This chain joins TRBV4-2 and TRBJ1-6, with 9 bases aligning to TRBD1. The CDR3 loop spans 16 amino acids. V dropped 4 bases and J dropped 10; count of bases not matched to a gene: 11. The V gene's germline CDR1 is LGHNA and CDR2 YNFKEQ. CDR3: CASSPLPGQGESPLHF. The CDR3 DNA follows: TGTGCCAGCAGCCCCCTACCGGGACAGGGCGAGTCACCCCTCCACTTT.

This chain connects TRBV12-3 or TRBV12-4 to TRBJ1-1; a weak D match, TRBD1 (5 bases). The CDR3 is 15 amino acids. Trimming removed 4 bases from V and 1 base from J, with 13 bases in between. DNA of the CDR3: TGTGCCAGCAGTTGGGACCGACGAGCGAACACTGAAGCTTTCTTT. Protein: CASSWDRRANTEAFF.

This sequence joins TRBV20-1 and TRBJ2-1; possible D gene TRBD2, 5 bases. The CDR3 has 14 residues. The germline V gene has CDR1 DFQATT and CDR2 SNEGSKA (reference sequence). V shed 6 bases and J shed 6 bases, with 18 bases lying between them. The CDR3 protein is CSASRETTRNEQFF. The CDR3 DNA sequence: TGCAGTGCCAGTAGGGAGACTACACGCAATGAGCAGTTCTTC.

The chain recombines TRBV12-3 or TRBV12-4 with TRBJ2-7; tentative D call: TRBD1 (6 bases). V was clipped by 10 bases and J by 3 bases, with 13 bases between them. This CDR3 comprises 12 residues. The CDR3 reads CAIARDNYEQYF. The DNA for the CDR3 is TGTGCCATAGCCAGGGACAACTACGAGCAGTACTTC.

This clonotype has more than one count but fewer than ten. The chain combines TRBV6-2 or TRBV6-3 with TRBJ2-1; 9 bases are shared with TRBD2. Losses at the gene ends were 8 bases for V and 6 bases for J; bases not matched to a gene: 2. The CDR3 has 12 amino acids. Germline lookup yields CDR1 MNHEY and CDR2 SVGEGT. The CDR3, as DNA: TGTGCCAGCGCGGGAGGGGTCAATGAGCAGTTCTTC. Protein sequence: CASAGGVNEQFF.

This clonotype was seen only a few times. The J gene is TRBJ1-4, the V gene TRBV12-3 or TRBV12-4; 7 bases are shared with TRBD1. CDR3 size: 14 residues. V gave up 4 bases and J gave up 6 bases; unmatched junction bases: 5. Here the CDR3 DNA reads TGTGCCAGCAGTTACGGGACAGTAGATGAAAAACTGTTTTTT. Protein: CASSYGTVDEKLFF.

This clonotype was picked up a small number of times. The chain carries TRBV6-1 and TRBJ1-1, with D unclear. Trimming cost V 3 bases and J 0 bases, with 8 bases left between them. The CDR3 has 14 amino acids. Per germline, CDR1 MNHNS and CDR2 SASEGT. Here the CDR3 reads CASSDEEMNTEAFF. CDR3 DNA: TGTGCCAGCAGTGATGAGGAAATGAACACTGAAGCTTTCTTT.

This clonotype was seen a handful of times. The J gene is TRBJ2-1, the V gene TRBV20-1; 8 bases are a match to TRBD2. Trimming removed 7 bases from V and 7 bases from J; junction bases left unmatched: 6. The germline V gene encodes CDR1 DFQATT and CDR2 SNEGSKA (reference sequence). This CDR3 comprises 12 residues. The chain's CDR3 is CSGLAGQNEQFF. CDR3 nucleotides: TGCAGTGGGCTAGCGGGTCAAAATGAGCAGTTCTTC.

V gene TRBV20-1 combines with J gene TRBJ2-1; tentative D call: TRBD1 (6 bases). Trimming left V 3 bases short and J 4 bases short, with 22 bases between. Per the germline V gene, CDR1 is DFQATT and CDR2 is SNEGSKA (reference sequence). The CDR3 loop spans 17 amino acids. CDR3 residues: CSASELLGHPRYNEQFF. The CDR3 bases are TGCAGTGCTAGTGAGCTACTGGGACATCCCCGTTACAATGAGCAGTTCTTC.

The chain joins TRBV6-2 or TRBV6-3 to TRBJ2-7, with 7 bases matching TRBD2. Trimming removed 2 bases from V and 3 bases from J; junction bases left unmatched: 7. The CDR3 is 15 amino acids. CDR1 and CDR2 from the germline V gene are MNHEY and SVGEGT. CDR3 region: CASSYRDYSHYEQYF. The DNA for the CDR3 is TGTGCCAGCAGTTACCGGGACTACTCCCACTACGAGCAGTACTTC.

This clonotype has more than one count but fewer than ten. V is TRBV28 and J is TRBJ2-3, with D possibly called TRBD1 or TRBD2 (5 bases each). From germline, CDR1 is MDHEN and CDR2 SYDVKM. Deletions cut 3 bases from V and 0 bases from J, with 7 bases between. The CDR3 has 14 amino acids. CDR3 residues: CASSFGDSTDTQYF. The CDR3, as DNA: TGTGCCAGCAGTTTCGGGGACAGCACAGATACGCAGTATTTT. Full variable domain (outside the CDR3, taken from reference TRBV28 and TRBJ2-3): DVKVTQSSRYLVKRTGEKVFLECVQDMDHENMFWYRQDPGLGLRLIYFSYDVKMKEKGDIPEGYSVSREKKERFSLILESASTNQTSMYLCASSFGDSTDTQYFGPGTRLTVL.

J is TRBJ1-5 and V is TRBV5-6; D unclear. CDR1 SGHDT and CDR2 YYEEEE come from the germline V gene. Trimming took 5 bases from V and 3 from J, leaving 15 bases between them. This CDR3 spans 15 amino acids. For the CDR3, the DNA is TGTGCCAGCAGAAGTGGGCAATTTCCCAATCAGCCCCAGCATTTT. Its translation is CASRSGQFPNQPQHF.

The rearrangement links TRBV12-3 or TRBV12-4 to TRBJ2-3; 10 nucleotides match TRBD2. J was trimmed by 2 bases and V by 3 bases; bases with no gene match: 14. The CDR3 runs 19 residues. CDR3 DNA sequence: TGTGCCAGCAGTTTTAACCACCACTTAGCGGGGGGCCCCACAGATACGCAGTATTTT. Its protein product is CASSFNHHLAGGPTDTQYF.

This chain joins TRBV4-1 and TRBJ1-3; a possible D gene is TRBD1 (6 bases). Germline V gene lookup returns CDR1 MGHRA and CDR2 YSYEKL. Trimming pared 4 bases from V and 2 bases from J, leaving 9 bases between. This CDR3 is 14 amino acids long. CDR3 loop: CASSLRDTGNTIYF. DNA of the CDR3: TGCGCCAGCAGCCTACGGGACACTGGAAACACCATATATTTT.